This T cell receptor (beta chain) originates from a study of T cell clones after liver transplantation. Whole-study context: Samples came from ITN030ST, which attempted immunosuppression withdrawal within 2 years of liver transplantation.

General study findings and limits: The donor-reactive repertoire was only partly measurable in a couple of subjects, lacking donor cells.

A remark on this clone: Its antigen is not identified.

Clones were sequenced by immunoSEQ multiplex PCR, and TCRdb holds only the in-frame ones, with some missing. Among 65,000 to 90,000 clones listed, roughly 90% were seen once. This CDR3 has 14 amino acids. Trimming cost V 6 bases and J 1 base, with 12 bases left between them. Germline CDR1 is SGHAT and CDR2 is FQNNGV. Sequencing used CD4+ T cells from blood, obtained before liver transplant. The chain employs TRBV11-2 and TRBJ1-1; TRBD1 might be the D (6 bases). The sequence came from a human donor who received a liver transplant. The CDR3 is CASSSLRGNTEAFF. The DNA of the CDR3 is TGTGCCAGCAGTTCGCTCAGGGGGAACACTGAAGCTTTCTTT.